The entry below describes one T cell receptor beta chain. Its specificity is unknown. The sample originates from a study of identical twins. The CDR3 has 14 amino acids. The junction had 8 bases not matched to a gene; V was cut back by 9 bases and J by 1 base. Germline CDR1 is SGHRS and CDR2 is YFSETQ. TCRdb passed the 5' RACE reads through MiXCR, listing each CDR3 protein once. The table has under 300,000 distinct CDR3 sequences, about 12% seen once. Study-level points and caveats: In monozygotic twins, models underestimated the sharing of out-of-frame TCR alpha.

These records were also assigned to another study, of yellow fever vaccine responses in identical twins.

This sequence joins TRBV5-1 and TRBJ2-5, with TRBD1 matching 8 bases. The specimen sequenced was memory (CD45RO+) T cells sorted from blood. The sequence was obtained from a woman under 30 in good health. The CDR3 nucleotides are TGCGCCACTGCCGGGACAGGTCCCCAAGAGACCCAGTACTTC. Translation gives CATAGTGPQETQYF.